This entry concerns a single TCR beta chain. The primer mix had 60 Vbeta and 13 Jbeta primers. The repertoire was sequenced with immunoSEQ multiplex PCR; TCRdb's copy has only in-frame clones and lacks some. The table lists about 160,000 clones, 80% of them singletons. This sample is drawn from a study of cytomegalovirus exposure and HLA in healthy donors. With 6 bases removed from V and 5 bases from J, the gap between germline ends came to 13 bases. The CDR3 loop spans 14 amino acids. Per the germline V gene, CDR1 is SEHNR and CDR2 is FQNEAQ (reference sequence). This sequence was found in a man aged 25 to 40 in good health and CMV-seronegative. The rearrangement joins TRBV7-9 to TRBJ2-2; a weak D match, TRBD2 (6 bases). Sequencing was performed on PBMCs. The CDR3 loop is CASSQGAGTGELFF. The CDR3 DNA reads as TGTGCCAGCAGTCAAGGGGCGGGGACCGGGGAGCTGTTTTTT.